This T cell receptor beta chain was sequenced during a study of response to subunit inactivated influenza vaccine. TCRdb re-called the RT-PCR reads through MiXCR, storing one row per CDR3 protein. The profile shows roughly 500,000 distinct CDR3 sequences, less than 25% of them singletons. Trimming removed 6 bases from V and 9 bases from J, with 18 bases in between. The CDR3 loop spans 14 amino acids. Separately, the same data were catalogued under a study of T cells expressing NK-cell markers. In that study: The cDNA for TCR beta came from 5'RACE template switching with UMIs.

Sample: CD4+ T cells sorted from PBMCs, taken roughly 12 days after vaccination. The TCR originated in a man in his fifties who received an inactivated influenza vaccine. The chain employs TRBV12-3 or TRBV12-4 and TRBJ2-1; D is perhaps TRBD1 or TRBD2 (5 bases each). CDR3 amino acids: CASSRSGAWGEQFF. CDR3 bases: TGTGCCAGCAGCCGATCCGGGGCCTGGGGTGAGCAGTTCTTC.